This T cell receptor beta chain is drawn from a study of cytomegalovirus exposure and HLA in healthy donors. This CDR3 spans 14 amino acids. The ends were cut back, 6 bases at V and 0 bases at J, with 9 bases in the middle. Germline V lookup: CDR1 SEHNR, CDR2 FQNEAQ (reference sequence). In the PCR, 60 Vbeta and 13 Jbeta primers were used. Per the original data handling: A later analysis counted 65 million to 90 million unique TCR beta chains, some 11 million shared. The table came from immunoSEQ multiplex PCR; TCRdb's copy has only in-frame clones and leaves some out. The D gene and trimming were derived from the DNA, and the V and J assignments and clone size from that table. Recorded for this sample: roughly 71,000 clones.

The V gene is TRBV7-9, the J gene TRBJ1-5; D gene uncertain. This TCR came from a woman in her thirties or forties in good health and CMV-seropositive. The source material was PBMCs. The CDR3 region has the DNA TGTGCCAGCAGGGGGAGGAATAGCAATCAGCCCCAGCATTTT. Protein sequence: CASRGRNSNQPQHF.